This T cell receptor beta chain came from a study of T-cell memory formation after mild COVID-19. Findings of the study overall: Mostly located in CM and EM were contracting CD4+ clones, with contracting CD8+ clones located in EMRA.

The V end was cut by 3 bases, the J end by 2 bases, with 8 bases between. The CDR3 totals 14 residues. This clonotype showed up just once. Its target is unknown. TCRdb used MiXCR to reprocess the 5' RACE reads, holding one entry per CDR3 protein. The repertoire holds about 110,000 distinct CDR3 sequences, with 9.5% to 15% as singletons. The sequence was collected from an adult woman who had mild COVID-19 (a few samples of this study predate the infection). Cell type and time point are not known. The V gene is TRBV12-3 or TRBV12-4, the J gene TRBJ1-3; a weak D match, TRBD1 (5 bases). Sequencing was carried out using PBMCs or a T cell subset sorted from them (not recorded which). The CDR3 is CASSLGTPGNTIYF. The CDR3 region has the DNA TGTGCCAGCAGTTTGGGGACTCCTGGAAACACCATATATTTT.